What follows is one T cell receptor (beta chain) and its context. The antigen remains unidentified. The sample belongs to a study of T cells after yellow fever vaccination. Study-wide results and caveats: Peak timing came faster in the weaker secondary response, day 5 versus 15.

Via MiXCR, TCRdb re-called the 5' RACE reads, giving one row per CDR3 protein. The sample has 340,000 or so distinct CDR3 sequences, approximately 12% seen once. This CDR3 spans 16 amino acids. CDR1 is LGHNT, CDR2 FRNRAP, per germline. The V gene end was trimmed by 6 bases and the J gene end by 4 bases; junction bases not matched to a gene: 11. The receptor was derived from a man between 18 and 35 years old who received the YFV17D yellow fever vaccine. The chain joins TRBV12-5 to TRBJ2-1; 8 bases are a match to TRBD1. Sequencing used CD4+ T cells sorted from PBMCs, obtained 15 days after the yellow fever booster vaccination. The CDR3 region has the DNA TGTGCTAGTGGACCCGCCCCGGGACAGGATTACAATGAGCAGTTCTTC. Translating it yields CASGPAPGQDYNEQFF. The complete variable domain, with remaining parts taken from reference TRBV12-5 and TRBJ2-1, reads DARVTQTPRHKVTEMGQEVTMRCQPILGHNTVFWYRQTMMQGLELLAYFRNRAPLDDSGMPKDRFSAEMPDATLATLKIQPSEPRDSAVYFCASGPAPGQDYNEQFFGPGTRLTVL.